This passage covers 27 T cell receptor beta chains from one sample sequenced in a study of metastatic and nonmetastatic thyroid tumors. All patients reached thyroid surgery having received no treatment beforehand. TCRdb re-clonotyped the PCR reads via MiXCR. The data contain roughly 48,000 clones, over 20% of them singletons. Material: blood. Source of these receptors: a male donor with papillary thyroid cancer or a benign thyroid nodule (not recorded which). Some clones in this sample may be carry-over from other donors' samples.

V and J are TRBV6-1 and TRBJ2-7; 8 nucleotides match TRBD1. V was clipped by 8 bases and J by 2 bases; unmatched bases: 8. Germline assignment: CDR1 MNHNS and CDR2 SASEGT. The length of the CDR3 is 14 residues. The CDR3 DNA is TGTGCCAGCCGAACGGACAGGGCTACCTACGAGCAGTACTTC. This sequence encodes CASRTDRATYEQYF.

The sample holds many counts of this clone. Other DNA sequences in this specimen translate into the identical CDR3. The J gene is TRBJ1-1, the V gene TRBV6-1, with TRBD1 as a possible D gene (6 bases). From germline, CDR1 is MNHNS and CDR2 SASEGT. The V and J ends lost 5 bases and 5 bases respectively, with 12 bases between them. The CDR3 runs to 13 residues. CDR3 amino acids: CASSRTVETEAFF. DNA of the CDR3: TGTGCCAGCAGTAGGACAGTGGAAACTGAAGCTTTCTTT.

Points on this clone: A read error is possible here, since a much larger clone lies one base away. Other DNA sequences in this specimen translate into the identical CDR3. V and J are TRBV27 and TRBJ2-5; possibly TRBD1 or TRBD2 for D (5 bases each). The germline V gene encodes CDR1 MNHEY and CDR2 SMNVEV (reference sequence). V lost 6 bases to trimming and J lost 6 bases, with 20 bases between them. The CDR3 sequence is 15 residues long. CDR3 region: CASSTGPGRWKTQYF. DNA of the CDR3: TGTGCCAGCAGCACCGGTCCGGGACGGTGGAAGACCCAGTACTTC.

At least ten counts were recorded for this clone. The chain uses TRBV9 and TRBJ1-1, with 8 nucleotides matching TRBD1. V lost 3 bases and J lost 4; bases outside the gene matches: 5. Germline V gene lookup returns CDR1 SGDLS and CDR2 YYNGEE. The CDR3 loop spans 14 amino acids. CDR3 nucleotide sequence: TGTGCCAGCAGCGGCAGGGGGCGCGTCACTGAAGCTTTCTTT. This gives the protein CASSGRGRVTEAFF. The variable domain in full, with the rest retrieved from reference TRBV9 and TRBJ1-1, is DSGVTQTPKHLITATGQRVTLRCSPRSGDLSVYWYQQSLDQGLQFLIQYYNGEERAKGNILERFSAQQFPDLHSELNLSSLELGDSALYFCASSGRGRVTEAFFGQGTRLTVV.

The gene calls are TRBV5-1 and TRBJ1-2; a possible D gene is TRBD1 (5 bases). Trimming took off 0 bases at V and 7 bases at J, with 28 bases between the two ends. The CDR3 has 19 amino acids. Germline lookup yields CDR1 SGHRS and CDR2 YFSETQ. The CDR3 spells CASSLGWRDLGSSVGGYTF. The DNA for the CDR3 is TGCGCCAGCAGCTTGGGATGGCGGGACCTTGGCTCGTCGGTCGGTGGCTACACCTTC.

This clone was observed many times. The sample has other DNA sequences that encode this CDR3 too. V and J are TRBV11-3 and TRBJ2-3; 10 positions agree with TRBD1. The CDR3 is 15 amino acids. With V trimmed by 5 bases and J by 3 bases, 5 bases remained unmatched. In germline, CDR1 is SGHNT, CDR2 YENEEA. This CDR3 is CASSPRQGATDTQYF. As DNA, the CDR3 is TGTGCCAGCAGCCCCAGACAGGGGGCTACAGATACGCAGTATTTT.

DNA for the CDR3: TGCGCCAGCAGCCAAGGTGGGGCGGTGGAAAAACTGTTTTTT. As protein: CASSQGGAVEKLFF. This chain connects TRBV4-1 to TRBJ1-4; D may be TRBD1 (5 bases). The CDR3 runs 14 residues. V was clipped by 1 base and J by 8 bases, with 11 bases between them. Germline V gives CDR1 MGHRA, CDR2 YSYEKL.

This clone was seen ten or more times. V is TRBV4-1 and J is TRBJ2-7, with unresolved D. This CDR3 comprises 14 residues. V lost 4 bases to trimming and J lost 2 bases, with 12 bases between them. Germline lookup yields CDR1 MGHRA and CDR2 YSYEKL. The CDR3 coding sequence is TGCGCCAGCAGCCTGCGGCTCACCACCTACGAGCAGTACTTC. This encodes CASSLRLTTYEQYF.

This clone was observed at least ten times. V usage is TRBV28 and J usage is TRBJ1-2; 8 nucleotides agree with TRBD1. This CDR3 has 14 residues. Trimming at V came to 2 bases and at J to 4 bases, leaving 3 bases not matched to a gene. CDR1 is MDHEN and CDR2 is SYDVKM in the germline V gene. Here the CDR3 DNA reads TGTGCCAGCAGTTTAACGGACAGGGCCTATGGCTACACCTTC. It specifies CASSLTDRAYGYTF.

As to this clone: This is likely a read error, given that the CDR3 carries no conserved phenylalanine or tryptophan at its end. The CDR3 sequence is CAIGEAAYEQYL. CDR3 DNA: TGTGCCATCGGGGAGGCAGCCTACGAGCAGTACCTC. This sequence joins TRBV2 and TRBJ2-7; possibly TRBD2 for D (6 bases). The CDR3 sequence is 12 residues long. The ends were cut back, 10 bases at V and 2 bases at J, with 12 bases in the middle. Germline-derived CDR1 and CDR2 are SNHLY and FYNNEI.

This clone was observed a few times. CDR3 DNA: TGCGCCAGCAGTAAGGGGGCATCTTACGAGCAGTACTTC. It encodes CASSKGASYEQYF. The chain couples TRBV10-2 to TRBJ2-7; the match to TRBD1 covers 7 bases. J lost 4 bases, V lost 5 bases, and 5 bases had no gene match. The CDR3 length is 13 residues. Germline values: CDR1 WSHSY, CDR2 SAAADI.

In its sample, this clone was seen many times. V gene TRBV6-1 combines with J gene TRBJ2-7; TRBD1 agrees at 10 bases. J lost 3 bases, V lost 7 bases, and 6 bases had no gene match. This CDR3 contains 14 residues. Germline lookup yields CDR1 MNHNS and CDR2 SASEGT. CDR3 region: CASTKTGGVYEQYF. The CDR3, as DNA: TGTGCCAGCACCAAGACAGGGGGCGTCTACGAGCAGTACTTC.

This clone has a handful of counts. The chain combines TRBV6-1 with TRBJ2-3; 9 bases line up with TRBD2. The germline V gene has CDR1 MNHNS and CDR2 SASEGT. The V gene end was trimmed by 7 bases and the J gene end by 0 bases; junction bases not matched to a gene: 2. This CDR3 comprises 14 residues. The CDR3 spells CASTTSGSTDTQYF. The CDR3 DNA is TGTGCCAGCACAACTAGCGGGAGCACAGATACGCAGTATTTT.

There are many counts of this clone. The chain uses TRBV12-5 and TRBJ2-3; D not resolved. The V end was cut by 0 bases, the J end by 0 bases, with 13 bases between. The CDR3 is 17 residues long. From germline, CDR1 is LGHNT and CDR2 FRNRAP. DNA of the CDR3: TGTGCTAGTGGTTTGGTACCTACATCGCTTAGCACAGATACGCAGTATTTT. Protein: CASGLVPTSLSTDTQYF.

The chain carries TRBV11-2 and TRBJ2-1; 7 bases fit TRBD2. Germline CDR1 is SGHAT and CDR2 is FQNNGV. Germline trimming cut 4 bases from V and 1 base from J; bases unmatched to any gene: 10. The CDR3 has 17 amino acids. This chain's CDR3 is CASSSGTTFGSYNEQFF. In DNA, the CDR3 is TGTGCCAGCAGCTCCGGGACTACATTCGGGTCCTACAATGAGCAGTTCTTC.

V gene TRBV2 combines with J gene TRBJ2-7; 12 bases fit TRBD2. CDR3 size: 19 residues. V lost 3 bases, J lost 0 bases, and 12 bases stayed unmatched. CDR1 SNHLY and CDR2 FYNNEI come from the germline V gene. CDR3 in amino acids: CASSELLAGGSSDSYEQYF. CDR3 DNA sequence: TGTGCCAGCAGTGAGTTACTAGCGGGGGGTAGTTCAGACTCCTACGAGCAGTACTTC.

V gene TRBV11-1 combines with J gene TRBJ1-1, with no clear D. CDR3 length: 15 amino acids. Trimming took off 0 bases at V and 4 bases at J, with 12 bases between the two ends. CDR1 and CDR2 (germline): SGHAT, FQDESV (reference sequence). The CDR3 reads CASSLAWSAGTEAFF. CDR3 DNA sequence: TGTGCCAGCAGCTTAGCATGGTCGGCCGGCACTGAAGCTTTCTTT.

The chain is built from TRBV2 and TRBJ2-5; D call uncertain. The CDR3 runs 13 residues. The ends were cut back, 7 bases at V and 2 bases at J, with 11 bases in the middle. The V gene's germline CDR1 is SNHLY and CDR2 FYNNEI. CDR3 loop: CASKATNQETQYF. DNA of the CDR3: TGTGCCAGCAAGGCGACAAATCAAGAGACCCAGTACTTC.

The table lists this clone with many counts. This chain connects TRBV14 to TRBJ1-1; TRBD1 might be the D (5 bases). Germline CDR1 reads SGHDN; CDR2 reads FVKESK. CDR3 length: 14 amino acids. The V and J ends lost 5 bases and 10 bases respectively, with 20 bases between them. The CDR3 DNA sequence: TGTGCCAGCAGCTTCGACCTTATACTCGGGGGAGCTTTCTTT. This encodes CASSFDLILGGAFF.

There are many counts of this clone. The genes are TRBV18 and TRBJ1-2; maybe TRBD1 (5 bases). Trimming left V 3 bases short and J 4 bases short, with 12 bases between. Germline V CDR1 and CDR2: KGHSH, LQKENI. There are 14 residues in the CDR3. The CDR3 region is CASSPKDGTYGYTF. Written as DNA, the CDR3 is TGTGCCAGCTCACCTAAGGACGGGACCTATGGCTACACCTTC.

This clone was seen many times. This chain uses TRBV15 with TRBJ1-1; D remains ambiguous. The CDR3 sequence is 15 residues long. V lost 4 bases and J lost 0, with 12 bases in between. Germline V gene data show CDR1 as LNHNV and CDR2 as YYDKDF (reference sequence). The CDR3 here is CATSKREDMNTEAFF. In DNA form, the CDR3 reads TGTGCCACCAGCAAAAGGGAGGATATGAACACTGAAGCTTTCTTT.

The chain is built from TRBV11-2 and TRBJ1-6; possibly TRBD1 for D (5 bases). V shed 4 bases and J shed 9 bases, with 22 bases lying between them. CDR1 is SGHAT and CDR2 is FQNNGV in the germline V gene. This CDR3 region has 17 residues. CDR3 region: CASSSVHGRQGGSPLHF. CDR3 coding DNA: TGTGCCAGCAGCTCAGTACACGGGCGGCAGGGCGGTTCACCCCTCCACTTT.

For this clone: An end of the junction does not agree with germline; a read error may underlie this. V usage is TRBV5-1 and J usage is TRBJ1-1; weak D call: TRBD1 (6 bases). The CDR3 length is 14 residues. The germline CDR1 and CDR2 sequences are SGHRS and YFSETQ. As DNA, the CDR3 is TGCGCCAGCAGACCCCCGTCAGGGGTTACTGTAGCTTTCTTT. It translates to CASRPPSGVTVAFF.

Comment on this clone: Sequence at one end of the junction differs from germline and may be a read error. The rearrangement links TRBV7-3 to TRBJ2-3; TRBD2 aligns across 7 bases. CDR3 size: 17 residues. Germline CDR1 is SGHTA and CDR2 is FQGTGA. The CDR3 spells CASILRSGAGSTDTQYF. CDR3 coding DNA: TGTGCCAGCATCTTAAGGAGCGGGGCAGGGAGCACAGATACGCAGTATTTT.

This clone was seen repeatedly, ten times or more. This sequence joins TRBV20-1 and TRBJ2-7, with unresolved D. V lost 1 base and J 2 bases, leaving 9 bases between the germline ends. The CDR3 covers 13 residues. Germline V gene sequence: CDR1 DFQATT, CDR2 SNEGSKA (reference sequence). The CDR3: CSARGELTYEQYF. The CDR3 DNA follows: TGCAGTGCTAGAGGAGAACTAACCTACGAGCAGTACTTC.

The rearrangement joins TRBV18 to TRBJ1-4, with D hard to call. Trimming took 6 bases from V and 0 from J, leaving 11 bases between them. Germline values: CDR1 KGHSH, CDR2 LQKENI. This CDR3 region has 15 residues. The CDR3 nucleotides read TGTGCCAGCTCTCTAGACGGTGCAACTAATGAAAAACTGTTTTTT. Translating gives CASSLDGATNEKLFF. Complete variable domain (other parts from reference TRBV18 and TRBJ1-4): NAGVMQNPRHLVRRRGQEARLRCSPMKGHSHVYWYRQLPEEGLKFMVYLQKENIIDESGMPKERFSAEFPKEGPSILRIQQVVRGDSAAYFCASSLDGATNEKLFFGSGTQLSVL.

The J gene is TRBJ1-2, the V gene TRBV5-1; no clear D. This CDR3 comprises 14 residues. Per germline, CDR1 SGHRS and CDR2 YFSETQ. V was pared by 4 bases and J by 2 bases, with 12 bases between. The CDR3, as DNA: TGCGCCAGCAGCATGCTATCGGAAAACTATGGCTACACCTTC. This translates into CASSMLSENYGYTF.